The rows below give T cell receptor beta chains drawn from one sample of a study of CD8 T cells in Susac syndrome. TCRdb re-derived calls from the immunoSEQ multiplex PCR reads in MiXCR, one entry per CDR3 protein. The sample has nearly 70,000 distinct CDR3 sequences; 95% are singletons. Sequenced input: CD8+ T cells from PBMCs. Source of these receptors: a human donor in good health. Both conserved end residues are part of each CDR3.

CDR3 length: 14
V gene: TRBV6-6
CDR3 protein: CASSSWTGTYGYTF

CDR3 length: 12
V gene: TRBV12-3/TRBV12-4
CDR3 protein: CASQQMNTEAFF

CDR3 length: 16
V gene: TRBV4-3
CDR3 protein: CASSHDRVYSNQPQHF

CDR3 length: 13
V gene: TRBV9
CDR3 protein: CASSVPFAGELFF

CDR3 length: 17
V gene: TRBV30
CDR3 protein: CAWSSFRGALSYNEQFF

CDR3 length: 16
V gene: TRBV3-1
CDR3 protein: CASSPPVGGLLEKLFF

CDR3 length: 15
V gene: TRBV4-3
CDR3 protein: CASSQVAGGDYGYTF

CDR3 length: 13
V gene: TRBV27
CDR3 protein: CASRWGYSAEQYF

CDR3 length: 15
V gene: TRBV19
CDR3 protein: CASSLVGGSNQPQHF

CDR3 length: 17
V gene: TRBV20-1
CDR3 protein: CSASRGASGGFQETQYF

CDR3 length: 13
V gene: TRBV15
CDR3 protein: CATSRDRGAEAFF

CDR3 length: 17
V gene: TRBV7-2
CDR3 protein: CASSLPTGTATGNTIYF

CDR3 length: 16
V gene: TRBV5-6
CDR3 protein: CASSSDRGGAYNEQFF

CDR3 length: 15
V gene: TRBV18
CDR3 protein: CASSPPSGRGGPQHF

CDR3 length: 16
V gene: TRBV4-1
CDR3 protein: CASSQDPGLASDEQFF

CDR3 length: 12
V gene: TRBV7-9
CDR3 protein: CASSPPSDEQYF

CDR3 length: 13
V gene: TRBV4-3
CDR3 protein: CASSQDGRGEAFF

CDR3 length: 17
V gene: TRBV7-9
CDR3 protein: CASSLAPQQRPDYGYTF

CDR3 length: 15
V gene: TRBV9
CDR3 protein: CASSALPAGAYGYTF

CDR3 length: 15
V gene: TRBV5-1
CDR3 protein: CASSLEFDGYNEQFF

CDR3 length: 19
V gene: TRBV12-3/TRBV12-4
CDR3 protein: CASSPPPRGGGPDGNIQYF

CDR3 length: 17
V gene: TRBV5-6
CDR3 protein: CASSSLAGITGTGELFF

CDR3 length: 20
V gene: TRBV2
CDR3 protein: CASSDHRTAPGTSGANVLTF

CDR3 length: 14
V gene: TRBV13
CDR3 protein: CASSLERQGSPLHF

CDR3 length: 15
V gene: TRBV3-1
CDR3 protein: CASSHRDIEADTQYF

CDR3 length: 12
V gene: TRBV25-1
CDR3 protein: CASGEGNQPQHF

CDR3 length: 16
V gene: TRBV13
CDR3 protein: CASSLEMKGATTEAFF

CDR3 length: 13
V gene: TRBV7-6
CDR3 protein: CASSPPPGTEQFF

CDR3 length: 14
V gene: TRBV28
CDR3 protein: CASSLTRAAQPQHF

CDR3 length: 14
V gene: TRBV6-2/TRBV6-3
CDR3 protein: CASSYSEGITEAFF

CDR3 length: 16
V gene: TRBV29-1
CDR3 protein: CSVERGDRGRGETQYF

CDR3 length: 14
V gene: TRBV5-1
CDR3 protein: CASSFYSPKETQYF

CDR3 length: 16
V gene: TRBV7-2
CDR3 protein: CASSLGGTGRLNEQFF

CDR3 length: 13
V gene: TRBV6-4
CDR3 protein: CASSDGHTDTQYF

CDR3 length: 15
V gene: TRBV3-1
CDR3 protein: CASSQETGAYQPQHF

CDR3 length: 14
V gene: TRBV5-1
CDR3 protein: CASKRGDGDNEQFF

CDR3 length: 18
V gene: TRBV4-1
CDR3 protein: CASSQDRSFAGGNSPLHF

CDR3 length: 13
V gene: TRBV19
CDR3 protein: CASKGYSNQPQHF

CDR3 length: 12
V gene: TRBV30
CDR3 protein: CAWIDRSGEQYF

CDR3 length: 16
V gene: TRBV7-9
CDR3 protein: CASSSPERSNTGELFF

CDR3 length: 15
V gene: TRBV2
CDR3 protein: CASSEVGDMNTEAFF